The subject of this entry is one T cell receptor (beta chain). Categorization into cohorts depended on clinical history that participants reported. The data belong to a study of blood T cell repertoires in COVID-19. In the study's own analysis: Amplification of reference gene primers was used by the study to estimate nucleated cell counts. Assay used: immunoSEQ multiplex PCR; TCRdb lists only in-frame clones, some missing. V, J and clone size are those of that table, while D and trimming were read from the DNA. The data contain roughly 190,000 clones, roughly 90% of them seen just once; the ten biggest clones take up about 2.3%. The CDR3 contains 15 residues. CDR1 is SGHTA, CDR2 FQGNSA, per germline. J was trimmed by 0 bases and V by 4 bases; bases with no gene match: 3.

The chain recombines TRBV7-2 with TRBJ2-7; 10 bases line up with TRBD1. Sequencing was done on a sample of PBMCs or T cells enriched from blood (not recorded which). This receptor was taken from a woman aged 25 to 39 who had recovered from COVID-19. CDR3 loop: CASSSGQGVSYEQYF. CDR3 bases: TGTGCCAGCAGCTCAGGACAGGGGGTCTCCTACGAGCAGTACTTC.